This T cell receptor beta chain was identified in a study of monozygotic twins with cystic fibrosis. About the study: With about 15 PCR cycles, barcoded libraries came from around 2.9 micrograms of fragmented DNA.

Sequencing was performed with immunoSEQ multiplex PCR; in TCRdb, only in-frame clones are kept and a portion is missing. This table has about 5,000 clones, 96% appearing once. With regard to this clone: As yet, its antigen is unknown.

Overall study results and limits: Monozygotic CF twins shared more identical nucleotide clonotypes than unrelated patients.

Sequencing was carried out using blood. This clonotype originated in a boy between 2 and 10 years old with cystic fibrosis.

The CDR3: CASRDSPNYGYTF. The CDR3 DNA reads as TGTGCCAGCAGAGACAGCCCCAACTATGGCTACACCTTC. This rearrangement joins TRBV6-1 to TRBJ1-2; the D gene is possibly TRBD1 (5 bases). The CDR3 is 13 residues long. The V gene's germline CDR1 is MNHNS and CDR2 SASEGT. Trimming shortened V by 6 bases and J by 2 bases, and 10 bases separated the two germline ends.